This TCR beta chain was documented in a study of beta chain features in type 1 diabetes. Study-level findings and limits: The study found fewer insertions and more deletions at VDJ junctions in type 1 diabetes patients. People with Type 1 diabetes carried modestly yet significantly shorter TCRB CDR3s in all four CD4+ subsets. Within patients, naive, central memory and Treg TCRB repertoires seemed more similar than within healthy donors. Sequencing from cDNA could over-represent high-TCR-expressing cells.

Germline V gene sequence: CDR1 SEHNR, CDR2 FQNEAQ (reference sequence). The CDR3 extends over 12 amino acids. Losses at the gene ends were 5 bases for V and 8 bases for J; bases not matched to a gene: 5. As every portion of the isolated RNA was reverse transcribed, the sequencing read expressed TCRB transcripts. TCRdb keeps only in-frame clones here, not all; method: immunoSEQ multiplex PCR. The sample holds roughly 400,000 clones; 8% to 10% are singletons and the top ten take about 0.6%. This clone was picked up a small number of times. Its specificity is unknown. Cell sorting via CD45RO/CCR7/CD25/CD127/CD95/CD27 was performed to obtain CD4+ naive, central memory, regulatory and stem cell-like memory cells.

The sequence came from a man aged 25 to 40 with type 1 diabetes. Sample: central memory CD4+ T cells from blood. The rearrangement links TRBV7-9 to TRBJ1-2; 7 nucleotides align to TRBD1. The DNA for the CDR3 is TGTGCCAGCAGCCTAAGGGACAGAGGCTACACCTTC. Protein: CASSLRDRGYTF.